This TCR beta chain stems from a study of T cell repertoires in cytomegalovirus infection. Looking at the study overall: The public TCR beta signatures pointed to both CMV infection and matching HLA type.

Details on this clonotype: Its cognate antigen is unknown.

TCRdb independently ran MiXCR on the reads; one entry per CDR3 protein. The sample includes 500,000 or so distinct CDR3 sequences, approximately 17% of them seen just once. Broader study findings: What dominated the ex vivo response were HLA-C-restricted CMV-specific TCR beta clonotypes.

V shed 4 bases and J 7 bases; nucleotides not matched to a gene: 13. This CDR3 region has 17 residues. The germline V gene has CDR1 SGHAT and CDR2 FQNNGV. The genes are TRBV11-2 and TRBJ2-7, with 13 bases matching TRBD2. This clonotype originated in a human donor in good health (CMV status not recorded). Some clones in this sample may be carry-over from other donors' samples. The sequencing sample was made of CD8+ T cells from PBMCs. The CDR3 DNA is TGTGCCAGCAGCTCCCGGACTAGCGGGGGTGCCGATGTTGAGCAGTACTTC. It translates to CASSSRTSGGADVEQYF.